These 24 T cell receptor beta chains share one sample of origin, sequenced in a study of post-analysis software for immune sequencing data. Study findings and constraints: There were five or six TRBV segments more frequent in patients than controls, and TRBV5-6, TRBV5-1 and TRBV20-1 were among them.

cDNA libraries of TCR beta carried unique molecular identifiers. TCRdb independently ran MiXCR on the PCR reads; one entry per CDR3 protein. The data contain about 460,000 distinct CDR3 sequences, approximately 45% of them singletons. Their antigens are not known. The sample consisted of blood. The receptors originated from a girl between 10 and 17 years old with multiple sclerosis.

This rearrangement joins TRBV7-2 to TRBJ2-5, with D maybe TRBD1 (6 bases). Per germline, CDR1 SGHTA and CDR2 FQGNSA. This CDR3 has 13 amino acids. The ends were cut back, 1 base at V and 11 bases at J, with 14 bases in the middle. DNA for the CDR3: TGTGCCAGCAGCTTAGACAGGGCCAGGATTCAGTACTTC. Amino acid sequence: CASSLDRARIQYF. Complete variable domain (other parts from reference TRBV7-2 and TRBJ2-5): GAGVSQSPSNKVTEKGKDVELRCDPISGHTALYWYRQSLGQGLEFLIYFQGNSAPDKSGLPSDRFSAERTGGSVSTLTIQRTQQEDSAVYLCASSLDRARIQYFGPGTRLLVL.

The gene calls are TRBV20-1 and TRBJ2-1, with D possibly TRBD2 on 5 matching bases. Trimming removed 0 bases at V and 9 bases at J, with 15 bases between. The CDR3 totals 14 residues. Germline loops: CDR1 DFQATT, CDR2 SNEGSKA (reference sequence). The CDR3 region has the DNA TGCAGTGCTAGAGACCGGACTGCCTCGGGTGAGCAGTTCTTC. Protein sequence: CSARDRTASGEQFF.

This clonotype was seen once. V gene TRBV15 combines with J gene TRBJ2-7; D gene uncertain. Looked up from germline, CDR1 is LNHNV and CDR2 is YYDKDF (reference sequence). The V gene lost 3 bases and the J gene lost 2 bases, with 8 bases spanning the gap. CDR3 length: 13 residues. CDR3 coding DNA: TGTGCCACCAGCAGTAAGACGGCCTACGAGCAGTACTTC. This gives the protein CATSSKTAYEQYF.

This chain's CDR3 is CASSEAGDNEQFF. The CDR3 DNA reads TGTGCCAGCAGTGAAGCGGGAGACAATGAGCAGTTCTTC. This rearrangement joins TRBV25-1 to TRBJ2-1, with 7 bases matching TRBD2. The V gene end was trimmed by 2 bases and the J gene end by 5 bases; junction bases not matched to a gene: 0. The germline V gene has CDR1 MGHDK and CDR2 SYGVNS. CDR3 size: 13 residues.

The chain carries TRBV12-3 or TRBV12-4 and TRBJ2-7; D could derive from TRBD1 or TRBD2 (5 bases each). V dropped 7 bases and J dropped 3 bases, with 16 bases sitting between them. The length of the CDR3 is 14 residues. CDR3 residues: CASTLGRRGYEQYF. CDR3 bases: TGTGCCAGCACTCTGGGGAGAAGGGGCTACGAGCAGTACTTC.

The chain combines TRBV6-5 with TRBJ1-3; D perhaps matches TRBD1 (5 bases). CDR3 length equals 15 residues. The V gene lost 5 bases and the J gene lost 0 bases, with 11 bases spanning the gap. CDR1 and CDR2 from the germline V gene are MNHEY and SVGAGI. CDR3 sequence: CASSRGPSSGNTIYF. The CDR3, as DNA: TGTGCCAGCAGTCGGGGACCCAGCTCTGGAAACACCATATATTTT.

This chain joins TRBV12-3 or TRBV12-4 and TRBJ1-1; 7 positions match TRBD1. The J segment lost 1 base and the V segment lost 7 bases, leaving 6 bases of the junction unmatched. This CDR3 region has 14 residues. In DNA, the CDR3 is TGTGCCAGCACCACCGGGACAGAGAACACTGAAGCTTTCTTT. Amino acid sequence: CASTTGTENTEAFF.

This chain links TRBV7-8 with TRBJ2-3; TRBD1 is a possible D gene (7 bases). CDR1 and CDR2 (germline): SGHVS, FQNEAQ. The CDR3 runs 16 residues. Trimming took 2 bases from V and 2 from J, leaving 14 bases between them. CDR3 residues: CASSLRQGGLTDTQYF. Written as DNA, the CDR3 is TGTGCCAGCAGCTTACGGCAGGGGGGCCTCACAGATACGCAGTATTTT.

In this sample, this clonotype turned up a few times. The rearrangement uses TRBV9 and TRBJ2-7, with D possibly matching TRBD1 (6 bases). With 4 bases removed from V and 1 base from J, the gap between germline ends came to 12 bases. The CDR3 runs 14 residues. The V gene's germline CDR1 is SGDLS and CDR2 YYNGEE. CDR3 residues: CASSFRGGSYEQYF. As DNA, the CDR3 is TGTGCCAGCAGCTTCAGGGGTGGTTCCTACGAGCAGTACTTC.

The CDR3 DNA follows: TGTGCCAGCAGCTACCGGCCTTCCTACAATGAGCAGTTCTTC. This codes for CASSYRPSYNEQFF. The V and J genes are TRBV7-2 and TRBJ2-1; D is ambiguous. Trimming left V 4 bases short and J 1 base short, with 8 bases between. This CDR3 has 14 amino acids. Germline CDR1 reads SGHTA; CDR2 reads FQGNSA.

V and J are TRBV6-1 and TRBJ2-5, with D perhaps matching TRBD2 (5 bases). The ends were cut back, 1 base at V and 4 bases at J, with 10 bases in the middle. The germline CDR1 and CDR2 sequences are MNHNS and SASEGT. This CDR3 spans 14 amino acids. The CDR3, as DNA: TGTGCCAGCAGTGAAGTGAGGGTAGGAGAGACCCAGTACTTC. It yields the protein CASSEVRVGETQYF.

This clonotype was counted a few times. The J gene is TRBJ2-3, the V gene TRBV13; D is undetermined. Looked up from germline, CDR1 is PRHDT and CDR2 is FYEKMQ (reference sequence). This CDR3 has 14 amino acids. Trimming removed 3 bases from V and 4 bases from J, with 11 bases in between. The CDR3 nucleotides read TGTGCCAGCAGCTTCACGACGGATTCAGATACGCAGTATTTT. It specifies CASSFTTDSDTQYF.

The chain combines TRBV18 with TRBJ2-5, with D possibly matching TRBD1 (5 bases). V was trimmed by 6 bases and J by 1 base, leaving 6 bases between them. Germline V lookup: CDR1 KGHSH, CDR2 LQKENI. The CDR3 has 12 residues. Written as DNA, the CDR3 is TGTGCCAGCTCGGACACCCAAGAGACCCAGTACTTC. As protein: CASSDTQETQYF. The entire variable domain, with the rest obtained from reference TRBV18 and TRBJ2-5, is as follows: NAGVMQNPRHLVRRRGQEARLRCSPMKGHSHVYWYRQLPEEGLKFMVYLQKENIIDESGMPKERFSAEFPKEGPSILRIQQVVRGDSAAYFCASSDTQETQYFGPGTRLLVL.

This chain uses TRBV20-1 with TRBJ2-3; 7 bases align to TRBD2. Trimming cost V 5 bases and J 2 bases; bases outside gene matches: 4. The germline CDR1 and CDR2 sequences are DFQATT and SNEGSKA (reference sequence). The CDR3 has 13 residues. This CDR3 reads CSAERDLTDTQYF. CDR3 coding DNA: TGCAGTGCTGAGCGGGACCTCACAGATACGCAGTATTTT.

V usage is TRBV29-1 and J usage is TRBJ2-5, with no clear D. Germline-derived CDR1 and CDR2 are SQVTM and ANQGSEA. This CDR3 contains 13 residues. V lost 4 bases and J 0 bases, leaving 9 bases between the germline ends. The CDR3 region is CSVVIHNQETQYF. The CDR3, as DNA: TGCAGCGTTGTAATCCACAACCAAGAGACCCAGTACTTC.

The CDR3 here is CASRPQGRADTQYF. In DNA, the CDR3 is TGTGCCAGCAGGCCACAGGGGCGGGCAGATACGCAGTATTTT. The chain is built from TRBV5-6 and TRBJ2-3, with 7 bases aligning to TRBD1. Trimming removed 5 bases from V and 4 bases from J; junction bases left unmatched: 7. CDR1 is SGHDT and CDR2 is YYEEEE in the germline V gene. The CDR3 has 14 amino acids.

The chain links TRBV4-3 to TRBJ1-2; 7 bases agree with TRBD1. Losses at the gene ends were 6 bases for V and 4 bases for J; bases not matched to a gene: 5. The germline CDR1 and CDR2 sequences are LGHNA and YSLEER. The CDR3 consists of 13 residues. DNA of the CDR3: TGCGCCAGCAGTACAGGGGCCTCCTATGGCTACACCTTC. It encodes CASSTGASYGYTF.

The J gene is TRBJ2-3, the V gene TRBV12-3 or TRBV12-4; 9 nucleotides align to TRBD1. V trimming: 4 bases; J trimming: 3 bases; junction bases outside the gene matches: 11. The CDR3 runs 17 residues. CDR3 DNA sequence: TGTGCCAGCAGTTCGGACAGGGGAGGCACGGGGACAGATACGCAGTATTTT. Translation gives CASSSDRGGTGTDTQYF.

The genes are TRBV4-3 and TRBJ1-2; 10 nucleotides match TRBD1. CDR3 length: 15 residues. The germline V gene encodes CDR1 LGHNA and CDR2 YSLEER. Germline trimming cut 0 bases from V and 7 bases from J; bases unmatched to any gene: 5. As DNA, the CDR3 is TGCGCCAGCAGCCAAGATCGGCGACAGGGGGCTGGCTACACCTTC. Its protein product is CASSQDRRQGAGYTF.

This clonotype was seen more than once but under ten times. CDR3 DNA: TGTGCCAGCAGTTACGGCGGGAGGGGAGAGACCCAGTACTTC. It specifies CASSYGGRGETQYF. This chain links TRBV6-5 with TRBJ2-5; TRBD2 aligns across 9 bases. The CDR3 consists of 14 residues. Germline CDR1 reads MNHEY; CDR2 reads SVGAGI. The junction had 2 bases not matched to a gene; V was cut back by 2 bases and J by 4 bases.

A few counts support this clonotype. The chain links TRBV7-3 to TRBJ2-7; 10 bases match TRBD1. Trimming at V came to 5 bases and at J to 4 bases, leaving 14 bases not matched to a gene. This CDR3 spans 17 amino acids. Germline V gene sequence: CDR1 SGHTA, CDR2 FQGTGA. CDR3 bases: TGTGCCAGCAGCAAAAGGGCCCCGACAGGGGGCAAATACGAGCAGTACTTC. Its protein product is CASSKRAPTGGKYEQYF. Supplemented by reference TRBV7-3 and TRBJ2-7, the full variable domain reads GAGVSQTPSNKVTEKGKYVELRCDPISGHTALYWYRQSLGQGPEFLIYFQGTGAADDSGLPNDRFFAVRPEGSVSTLKIQRTERGDSAVYLCASSKRAPTGGKYEQYFGPGTRLTVT.

The chain couples TRBV15 to TRBJ2-5, with D possibly called TRBD1 or TRBD2 (6 bases each). Trimming shortened V by 0 bases and J by 5 bases, and 16 bases separated the two germline ends. The CDR3 has 16 amino acids. CDR1 is LNHNV, CDR2 YYDKDF, per germline (reference sequence). The CDR3 DNA is TGTGCCACCAGCAGAGATTCGGGGGCAGATAGGGAGACCCAGTACTTC. Translation gives CATSRDSGADRETQYF.

This clonotype was observed a handful of times. The J gene is TRBJ2-1, the V gene TRBV7-3; 16 bases are a match to TRBD2. The CDR3 contains 15 residues. The J segment lost 10 bases and the V segment lost 5 bases, leaving 5 bases of the junction unmatched. Per germline, CDR1 SGHTA and CDR2 FQGTGA. The CDR3 sequence: CASSPPGLAGGEQFF. In DNA, the CDR3 is TGTGCCAGCAGCCCCCCGGGACTAGCGGGAGGGGAGCAGTTCTTC.

This clonotype was picked up a small number of times. This chain uses TRBV28 with TRBJ2-7, with D possibly matching TRBD2 (6 bases). The last part of the DNA fits TRBJ2-5 better; the J call may be wrong. This CDR3 has 16 amino acids. The germline V gene has CDR1 MDHEN and CDR2 SYDVKM. For the CDR3, the DNA is TGTGCCAGCAGTTGGCCTAGCGAGCCAAAGGAAGAGACCCAGTACTTC. Its translation is CASSWPSEPKEETQYF.